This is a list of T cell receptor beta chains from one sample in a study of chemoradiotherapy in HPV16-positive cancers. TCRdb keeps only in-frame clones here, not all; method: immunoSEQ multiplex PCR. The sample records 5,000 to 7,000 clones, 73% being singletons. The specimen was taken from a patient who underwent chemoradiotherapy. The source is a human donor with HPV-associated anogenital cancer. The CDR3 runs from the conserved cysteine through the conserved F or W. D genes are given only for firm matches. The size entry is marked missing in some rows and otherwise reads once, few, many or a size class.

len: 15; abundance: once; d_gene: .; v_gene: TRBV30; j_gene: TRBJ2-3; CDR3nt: TGTGCCTGGAGCGGCCTCGTCGGGGTAGCAGATACGCAGTATTTT; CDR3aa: CAWSGLVGVADTQYF
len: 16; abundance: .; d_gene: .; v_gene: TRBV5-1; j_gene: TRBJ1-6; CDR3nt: TGCGCCAGCAAGAGGGGCACGACCTCCTATAATTCACCCCTCCACTTT; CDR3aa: CASKRGTTSYNSPLHF
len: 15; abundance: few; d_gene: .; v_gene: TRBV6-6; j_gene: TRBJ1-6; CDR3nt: TGTGCCAGCAGTCGCCAGGCCCCAGGGTCGAGTTCCCTCCACTTT; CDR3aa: CASSRQAPGSSSLHF
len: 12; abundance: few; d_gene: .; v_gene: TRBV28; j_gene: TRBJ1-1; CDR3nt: TGTGCCAGTCGATCCGGGGAGGTTTTGGCTTTCTTT; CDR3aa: CASRSGEVLAFF
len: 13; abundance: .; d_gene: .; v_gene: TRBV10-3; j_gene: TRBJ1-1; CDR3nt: TGTGCCATCAGTGAGCCTTCACTAAGTACAGCTTTCTTT; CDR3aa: CAISEPSLSTAFF
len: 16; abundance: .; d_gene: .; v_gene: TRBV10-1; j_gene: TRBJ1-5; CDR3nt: TGCGCCAGCAGTGAGGGGGGGGGCGATACTGATCAGCCCCAGCATTTT; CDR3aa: CASSEGGGDTDQPQHF
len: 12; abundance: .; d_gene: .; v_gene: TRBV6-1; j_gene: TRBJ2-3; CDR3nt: TGTGCCAGCAGTGAAATCGCAGATACGCAGTATTTT; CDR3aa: CASSEIADTQYF
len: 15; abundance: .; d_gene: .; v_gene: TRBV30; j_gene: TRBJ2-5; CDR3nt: TGTGCCTGGAGTGTAGGGGGACACGCGCAAGAGACCCAGTACTTC; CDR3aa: CAWSVGGHAQETQYF
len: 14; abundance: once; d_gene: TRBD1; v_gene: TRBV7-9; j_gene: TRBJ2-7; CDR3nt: TGTGCCAGCAGCCCTCCGACAGGGTCCTACGAGCAGTACTTC; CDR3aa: CASSPPTGSYEQYF
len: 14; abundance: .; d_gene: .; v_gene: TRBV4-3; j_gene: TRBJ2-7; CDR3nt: TGCGCCAGCAGCCAAGATACAACAGCATGCGAGCAGTACTTC; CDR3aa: CASSQDTTACEQYF
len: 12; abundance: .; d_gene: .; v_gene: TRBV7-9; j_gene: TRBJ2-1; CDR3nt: TGTGCCAGCAGCTCCGGGTCCCCGGGGCAGTTCTTC; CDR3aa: CASSSGSPGQFF
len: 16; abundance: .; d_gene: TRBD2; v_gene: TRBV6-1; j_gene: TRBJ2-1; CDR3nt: TGTGCCAGCAGTGAAGGAGCGGGGGGTTCCTACAATGAGCAGTTCTTC; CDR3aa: CASSEGAGGSYNEQFF
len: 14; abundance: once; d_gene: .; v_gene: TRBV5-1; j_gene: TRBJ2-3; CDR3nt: TGCGCCAGCAGCTTGGCACAGAGCACAGATACGCAGTATTTT; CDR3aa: CASSLAQSTDTQYF
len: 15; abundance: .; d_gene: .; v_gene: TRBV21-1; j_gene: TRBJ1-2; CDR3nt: TGTGCCAGCAGCAAACGGGACACCGGTAACTATGGCTACACCTTC; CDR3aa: CASSKRDTGNYGYTF
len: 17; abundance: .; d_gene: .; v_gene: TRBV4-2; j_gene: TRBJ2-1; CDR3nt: TGTGCCAGCAGCCAAGAGAGGAGGGGGGGCCTGTACAATGAGCAGTTCTTC; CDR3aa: CASSQERRGGLYNEQFF
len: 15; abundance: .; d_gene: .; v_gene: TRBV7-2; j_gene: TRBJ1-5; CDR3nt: TGTGCCAGCAGCTTATCGGCAGGGTTCAATCAGCCCCAGCATTTT; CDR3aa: CASSLSAGFNQPQHF
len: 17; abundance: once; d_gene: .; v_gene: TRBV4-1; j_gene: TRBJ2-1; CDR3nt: TGCGCCAGCAGCCCATCCCCCCGGGGGGCCTCCTACAATGAGCAGTTCTTC; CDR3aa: CASSPSPRGASYNEQFF
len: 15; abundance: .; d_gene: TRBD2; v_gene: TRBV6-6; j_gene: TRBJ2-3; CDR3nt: TGTGCCAGCAAAATTACTAGCGGGGGAACTCATACGCAGTATTTT; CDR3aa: CASKITSGGTHTQYF
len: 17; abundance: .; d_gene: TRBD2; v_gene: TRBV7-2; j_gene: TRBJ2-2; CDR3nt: TGTGCCAGCAGCTTAGTAGTCGGGGGGGGCCGAGACGGGGAGCTGTTTTTT; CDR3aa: CASSLVVGGGRDGELFF
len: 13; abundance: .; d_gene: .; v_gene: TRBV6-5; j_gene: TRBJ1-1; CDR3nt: TGTGCCAGCAGTTACGAGATCAACACTGAAGCTTTCTTT; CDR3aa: CASSYEINTEAFF
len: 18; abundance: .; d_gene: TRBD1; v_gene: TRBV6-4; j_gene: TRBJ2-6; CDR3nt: TGTGCCAGCAGTGATTTGGACAGGGGGCCCTCTGGGGCCAACGTCCTGACTTTC; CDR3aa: CASSDLDRGPSGANVLTF
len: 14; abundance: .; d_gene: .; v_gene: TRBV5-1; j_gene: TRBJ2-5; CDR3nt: TGCGCCAGCAGCTTAGTAGCTTGGGGAGAGACCCAGTACTTC; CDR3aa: CASSLVAWGETQYF
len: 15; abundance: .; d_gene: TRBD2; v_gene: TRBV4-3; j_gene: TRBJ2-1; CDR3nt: TGCGCCAGCAGCCAAGATGGGGGGGCCTACAATGAGCAGTTCTTC; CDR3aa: CASSQDGGAYNEQFF
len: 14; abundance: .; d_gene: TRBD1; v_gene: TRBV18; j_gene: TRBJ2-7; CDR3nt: TGTGCCAGCTCACCAGGGACAGGGTCCCACGAGCAGTACTTC; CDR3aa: CASSPGTGSHEQYF
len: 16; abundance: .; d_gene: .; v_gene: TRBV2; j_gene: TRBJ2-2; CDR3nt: TGTGCCAGCAGTCGCTTACGACGGTCGAACACCGGGGAGCTGTTTTTT; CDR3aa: CASSRLRRSNTGELFF
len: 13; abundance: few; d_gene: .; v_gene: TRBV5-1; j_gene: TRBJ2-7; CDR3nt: TGCGCCAGCAGCCCCGATCCCCCCTACGAGCAGTACTTC; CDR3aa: CASSPDPPYEQYF
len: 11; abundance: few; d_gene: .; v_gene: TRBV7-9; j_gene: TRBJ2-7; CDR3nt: TGTGCCAGCAGCTTAGCAAGGGAGCAGTACTTC; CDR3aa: CASSLAREQYF
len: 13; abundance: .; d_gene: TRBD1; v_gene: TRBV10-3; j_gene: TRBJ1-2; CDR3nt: TGTGCCACTCAGGGGGCCGCGGACTATGGCTACACCTTC; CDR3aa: CATQGAADYGYTF
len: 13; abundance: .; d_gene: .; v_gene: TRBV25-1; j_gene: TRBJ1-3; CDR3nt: TGTGCCAGCAGTGACAGCTCTGGAAACACCATATATTTT; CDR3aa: CASSDSSGNTIYF
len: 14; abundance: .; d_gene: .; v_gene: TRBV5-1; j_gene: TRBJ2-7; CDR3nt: TGCGCCAGCAGCCCCTTGGATCCCCCCTACGAGCAGTACTTC; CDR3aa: CASSPLDPPYEQYF
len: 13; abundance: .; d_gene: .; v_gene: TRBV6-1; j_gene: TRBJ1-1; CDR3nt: TGTGCCAGCAGTGAACGGCCCGGCACTGAAGCTTTCTTT; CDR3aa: CASSERPGTEAFF
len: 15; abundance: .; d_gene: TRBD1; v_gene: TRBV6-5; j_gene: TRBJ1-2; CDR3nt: TGTGCCAGCAGCCTATCGGGACAGGGGTTCTATGGCTACACCTTC; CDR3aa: CASSLSGQGFYGYTF
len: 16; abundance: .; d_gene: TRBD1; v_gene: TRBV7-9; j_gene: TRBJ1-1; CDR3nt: TGTGCCAGCAGCTTAGCGCGACAGGGGATGATTGGTGAAGCTTTCTTT; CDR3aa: CASSLARQGMIGEAFF
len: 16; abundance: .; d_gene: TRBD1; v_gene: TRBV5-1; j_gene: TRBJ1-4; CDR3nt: TGCGCCAGCAGCGTGGGTTGGGACAGTTTAAATGAAAAACTGTTTTTT; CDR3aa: CASSVGWDSLNEKLFF
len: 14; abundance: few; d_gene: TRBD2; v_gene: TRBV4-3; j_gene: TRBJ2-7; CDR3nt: TGCGCCAGCAGCCAAACAGCGGGGGCCTACGAGCAGTACTTC; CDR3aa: CASSQTAGAYEQYF
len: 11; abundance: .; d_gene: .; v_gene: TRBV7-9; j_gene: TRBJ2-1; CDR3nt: TGTGCCAGCAGCTTAGCGGGTCTCCAGTTCTTC; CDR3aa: CASSLAGLQFF
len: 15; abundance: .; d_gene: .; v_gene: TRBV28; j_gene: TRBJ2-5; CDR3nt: TGTGCCAGCAGTTTATTGGGGCTAGCACAAGAGACCCAGTACTTC; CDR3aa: CASSLLGLAQETQYF
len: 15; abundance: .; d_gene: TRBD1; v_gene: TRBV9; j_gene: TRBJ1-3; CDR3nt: TGTGCCAGCAGCAGGCAGGGGGCGCTGGGAAACACCATATATTTT; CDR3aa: CASSRQGALGNTIYF
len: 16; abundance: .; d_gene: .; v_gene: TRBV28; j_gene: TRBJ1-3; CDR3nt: TGTGCCAGCAGTCCCCGGAGTCGGGCCTCTGGAAACACCATATATTTT; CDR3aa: CASSPRSRASGNTIYF
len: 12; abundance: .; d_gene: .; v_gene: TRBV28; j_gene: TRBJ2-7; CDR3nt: TGTGCCAGCAGTTTTCAGGGTGGCGAGCAGTACTTC; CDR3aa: CASSFQGGEQYF
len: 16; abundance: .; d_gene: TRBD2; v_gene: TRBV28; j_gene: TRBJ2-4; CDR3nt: TGTGCCAGCAGTTTAGGGGGACTAGCGGGGGTGAACATTCAGTACTTC; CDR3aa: CASSLGGLAGVNIQYF
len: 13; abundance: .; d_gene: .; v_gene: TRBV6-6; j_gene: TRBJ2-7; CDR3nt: TGTGCCAGCAGTTACTCCGGATCGGGGGAGCAGTACTTC; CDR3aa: CASSYSGSGEQYF